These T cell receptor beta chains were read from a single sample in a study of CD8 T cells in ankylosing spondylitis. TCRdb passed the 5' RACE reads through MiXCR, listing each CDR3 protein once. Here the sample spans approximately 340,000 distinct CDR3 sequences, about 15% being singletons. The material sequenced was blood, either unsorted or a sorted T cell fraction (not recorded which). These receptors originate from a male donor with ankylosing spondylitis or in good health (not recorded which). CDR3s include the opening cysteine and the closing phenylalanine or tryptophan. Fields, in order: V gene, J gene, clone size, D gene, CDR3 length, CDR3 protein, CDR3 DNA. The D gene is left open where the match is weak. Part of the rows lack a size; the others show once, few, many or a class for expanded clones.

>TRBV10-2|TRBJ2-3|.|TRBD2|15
CATEVDRGGPDTQYF
TGCGCCACGGAGGTTGATCGGGGGGGCCCCGATACGCAGTATTTT
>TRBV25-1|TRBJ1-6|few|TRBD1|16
CASSHSGQGRKSPLHF
TGTGCCAGCAGTCATTCCGGACAGGGGAGAAAATCACCCCTCCACTTT
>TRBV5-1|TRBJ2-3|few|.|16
CASSLHLPDGADTQYF
TGCGCCAGCAGCCTACACCTGCCGGATGGTGCCGATACGCAGTATTTT
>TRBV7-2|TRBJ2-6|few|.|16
CASRPGAQSGANVLTF
TGTGCCAGCCGGCCCGGGGCCCAATCTGGGGCCAACGTCCTGACTTTC
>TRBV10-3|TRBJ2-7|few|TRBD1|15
CASSGTGGAGSEQYF
TGTGCCAGCTCCGGGACAGGGGGCGCGGGAAGCGAGCAGTACTTC
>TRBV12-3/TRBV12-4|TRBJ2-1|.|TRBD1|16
CVSSNRGLSSYNEQFF
TGTGTCAGCAGTAACAGGGGATTAAGCTCCTACAATGAGCAGTTCTTC
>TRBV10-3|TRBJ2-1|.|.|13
CAISEFPFGEQFF
TGTGCCATCAGTGAGTTCCCGTTTGGTGAGCAGTTCTTC
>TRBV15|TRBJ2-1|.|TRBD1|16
CATSRENQGVGNEQFF
TGTGCCACCAGCAGAGAAAACCAGGGGGTCGGCAATGAGCAGTTCTTC
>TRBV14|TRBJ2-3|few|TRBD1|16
CASSQSGRGRTDTQYF
TGTGCCAGCAGCCAATCAGGCAGGGGGCGAACAGATACGCAGTATTTT
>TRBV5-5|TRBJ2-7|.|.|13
CASSKASSYEQYF
TGTGCCAGCAGCAAAGCCTCCTCCTACGAGCAGTACTTC
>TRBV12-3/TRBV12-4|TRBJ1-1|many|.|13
CASILGPGTEAFF
TGTGCCAGCATTCTGGGCCCGGGAACTGAAGCTTTCTTT
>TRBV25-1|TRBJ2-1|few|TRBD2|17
CASSVTGLVAGVNEQFF
TGTGCCAGCAGTGTCACAGGGTTGGTAGCGGGGGTTAATGAGCAGTTCTTC
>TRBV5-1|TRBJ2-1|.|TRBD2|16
CASSSGTSGEVDEQFF
TGCGCCAGCAGCTCTGGGACTAGCGGGGAAGTTGATGAGCAGTTCTTC
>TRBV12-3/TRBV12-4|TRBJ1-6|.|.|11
CASSFRSPLHF
TGTGCCAGCAGTTTCAGATCACCCCTCCACTTT
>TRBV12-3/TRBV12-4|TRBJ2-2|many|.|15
CASSTGEGVTGELFF
TGTGCCAGCAGTACCGGGGAAGGGGTCACCGGGGAGCTGTTTTTT
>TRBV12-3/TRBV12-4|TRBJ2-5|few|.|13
CASRGVPKETQYF
TGTGCCAGCAGGGGGGTTCCGAAAGAGACCCAGTACTTC
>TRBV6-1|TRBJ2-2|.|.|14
CATRGQVNTGELFF
TGTGCCACTAGGGGTCAGGTGAACACCGGGGAGCTGTTTTTT
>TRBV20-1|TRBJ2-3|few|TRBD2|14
CSASERGSADTQYF
TGCAGTGCTAGCGAGCGGGGGTCGGCAGATACGCAGTATTTT
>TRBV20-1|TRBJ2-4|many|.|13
CSEIRLAKNIQYF
TGCAGTGAAATTCGTTTAGCCAAAAACATTCAGTACTTC
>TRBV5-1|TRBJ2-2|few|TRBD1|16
CASSFGQGASTGELFF
TGCGCCAGCAGTTTTGGACAGGGGGCAAGTACCGGGGAGCTGTTTTTT
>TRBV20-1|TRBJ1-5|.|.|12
CSALSPNQPQHF
TGCAGTGCCCTCAGCCCTAATCAGCCCCAGCATTTT
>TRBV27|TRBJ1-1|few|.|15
CASSLRQTRNTEAFF
TGTGCCAGCAGTTTAAGACAGACTCGGAACACTGAAGCTTTCTTT
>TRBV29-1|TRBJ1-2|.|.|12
CSVEEISYGYTF
TGCAGCGTTGAGGAGATCTCTTATGGCTACACCTTC
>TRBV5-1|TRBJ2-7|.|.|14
CASSLVQGPYEQYF
TGTGCCAGCAGCTTAGTGCAGGGACCCTACGAGCAGTACTTC
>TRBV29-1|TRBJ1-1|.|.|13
CSASGRGGTEAFF
TGCAGCGCATCCGGCCGCGGCGGTACTGAAGCTTTCTTT
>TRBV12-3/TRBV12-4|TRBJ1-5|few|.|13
CASSPQDNQPQHF
TGTGCCAGCAGCCCACAGGACAATCAGCCCCAGCATTTT
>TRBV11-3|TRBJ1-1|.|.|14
CASSSPNLNTEAFF
TGTGCCAGCAGCTCGCCGAACCTTAACACTGAAGCTTTCTTT
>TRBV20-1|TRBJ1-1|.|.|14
CSATPRGLNTEAFF
TGCAGTGCGACTCCCCGGGGGCTAAACACTGAAGCTTTCTTT
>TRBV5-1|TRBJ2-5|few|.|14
CASSLQAPQETQYF
TGCGCCAGCAGCTTGCAGGCCCCACAAGAGACCCAGTACTTC